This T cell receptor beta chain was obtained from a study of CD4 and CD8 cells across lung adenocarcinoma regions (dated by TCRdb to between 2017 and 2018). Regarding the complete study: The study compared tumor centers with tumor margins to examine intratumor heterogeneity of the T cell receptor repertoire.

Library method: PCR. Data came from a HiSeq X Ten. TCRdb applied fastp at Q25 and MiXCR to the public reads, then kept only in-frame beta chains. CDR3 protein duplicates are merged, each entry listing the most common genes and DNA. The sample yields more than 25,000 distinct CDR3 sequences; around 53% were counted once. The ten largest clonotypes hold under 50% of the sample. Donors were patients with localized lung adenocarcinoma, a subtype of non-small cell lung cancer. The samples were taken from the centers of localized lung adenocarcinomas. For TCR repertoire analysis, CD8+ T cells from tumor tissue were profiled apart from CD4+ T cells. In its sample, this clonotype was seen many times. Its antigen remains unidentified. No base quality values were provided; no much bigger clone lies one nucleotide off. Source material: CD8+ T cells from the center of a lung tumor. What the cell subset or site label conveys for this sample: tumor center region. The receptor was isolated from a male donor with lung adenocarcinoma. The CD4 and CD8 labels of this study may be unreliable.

The nucleotide sequence reads TGTGCCACCAGGGAGGGTAGCGGGAGCAATGAGCAGTTCTTC. It codes for CATREGSGSNEQFF. The V gene is TRBV10-3 and the J gene is TRBJ2-1, and 9 junctional nucleotides match TRBD2. The junction shows trimming of 10 bases on V and 6 bases on J, and the gene matches do not reach 10 bases of it. According to the germline V gene, CDR1 reads ENHRY and CDR2 reads SYGVKD. The CDR3 measures 14 amino acids from cysteine to phenylalanine. The retained sequence is limited to the CDR3, 42 bases, with the frame set at the first base.